The present TCR beta chain was sequenced within a study of prognosis after radiotherapy for stage I lung cancer. Turning to the study itself: After radiotherapy, distant metastases appeared in a few patients at a median of 7 months, and 15 or so patients showed no significant progression. General study points: Following stereotactic body radiation therapy, unique TCR clone counts fell, with a median of 10,088 versus 6,861.

This clonotype was recorded many times. Its antigen is unknown. Germline V gives CDR1 SNHLY, CDR2 FYNNEI. This CDR3 has 13 residues. V gave up 3 bases and J gave up 7 bases, with 12 bases separating them. Collection of peripheral blood, in a volume of around 6 milliliters, was performed at each of two time points. Multiplex PCR, run in two rounds, amplified TCR beta CDR3 from genomic DNA. Gene-specific primers for each TRBV and TRBJ gene drove first-round PCR. MiXCR was run by TCRdb on the multiplex PCR reads, yielding one entry per CDR3 protein. The table lists approximately 16,000 distinct CDR3 sequences, over 25% of them singletons.

Sample: PBMCs, taken before or after stereotactic body radiation therapy (not recorded which). This chain joins TRBV2 and TRBJ1-2; D ambiguous. The sequence was obtained from a donor over 45 with non-small cell lung cancer. The CDR3 DNA reads TGTGCCAGCAGTGATCGTCAGACGGGTGGCTACACCTTC. It is translated as CASSDRQTGGYTF.